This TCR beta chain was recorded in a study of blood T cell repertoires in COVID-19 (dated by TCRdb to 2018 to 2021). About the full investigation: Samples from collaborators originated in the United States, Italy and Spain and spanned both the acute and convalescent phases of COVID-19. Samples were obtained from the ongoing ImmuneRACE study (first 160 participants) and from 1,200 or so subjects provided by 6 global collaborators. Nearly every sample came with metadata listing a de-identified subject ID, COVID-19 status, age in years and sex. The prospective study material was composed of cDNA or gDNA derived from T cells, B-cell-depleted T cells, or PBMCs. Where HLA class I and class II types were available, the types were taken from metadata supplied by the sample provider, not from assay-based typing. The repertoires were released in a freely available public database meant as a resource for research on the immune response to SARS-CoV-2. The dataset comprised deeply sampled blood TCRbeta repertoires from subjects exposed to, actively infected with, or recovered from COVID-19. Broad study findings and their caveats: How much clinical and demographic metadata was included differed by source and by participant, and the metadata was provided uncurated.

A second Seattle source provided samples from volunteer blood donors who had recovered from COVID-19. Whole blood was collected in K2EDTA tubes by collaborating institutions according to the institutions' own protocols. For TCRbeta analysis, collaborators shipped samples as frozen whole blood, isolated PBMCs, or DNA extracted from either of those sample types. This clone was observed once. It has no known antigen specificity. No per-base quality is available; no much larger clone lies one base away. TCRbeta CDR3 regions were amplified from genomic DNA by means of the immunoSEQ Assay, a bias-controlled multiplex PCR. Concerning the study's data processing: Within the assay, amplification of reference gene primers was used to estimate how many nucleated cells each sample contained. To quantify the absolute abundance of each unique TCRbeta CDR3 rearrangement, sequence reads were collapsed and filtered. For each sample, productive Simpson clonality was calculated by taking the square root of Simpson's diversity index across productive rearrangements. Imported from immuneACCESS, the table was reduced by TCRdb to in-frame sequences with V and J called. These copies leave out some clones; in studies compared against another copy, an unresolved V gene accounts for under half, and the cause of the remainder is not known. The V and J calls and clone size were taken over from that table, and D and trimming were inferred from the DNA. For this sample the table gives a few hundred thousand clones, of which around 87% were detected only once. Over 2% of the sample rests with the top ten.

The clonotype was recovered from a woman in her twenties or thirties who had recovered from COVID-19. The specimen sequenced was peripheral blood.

The CDR3 region has the sequence CASSIARDGNTIYF. The bases read TGTGCCAGTAGTATAGCCCGGGATGGAAACACCATATATTTT. The chain links TRBV19 with TRBJ1-3; the D segment cannot be called with confidence. Measured from the cysteine to the phenylalanine, the CDR3 is 14 residues long. The CDR3 DNA has 42 bases and is translated from base 1. For CDR1 and CDR2, the germline V gene (reference sequence) lists LNHDA and SQIVND. Relative to germline, V is 1 base shorter and J is 3 bases shorter, with 7 bases between their ends.